This TCR beta chain was captured by sequencing in a study of T-cell memory formation after mild COVID-19. Findings of the study overall: Contracting clones from day 15 to 85 showed balanced CD4/CD8; later expanders favored CD4+.

The TCR alpha and TCR beta cDNA libraries, bearing sample barcodes and UMIs, were generated by 5'RACE using constant-segment primers. TCRdb re-analysed the 5' RACE reads in MiXCR, keeping a single row per CDR3 protein. The repertoire holds about 340,000 distinct CDR3 sequences, 20% to 25% seen once, with around a fifth in the top ten. On this clonotype: Its antigen is still unknown.

The sequenced sample was PBMCs or a T cell subset sorted from them (not recorded which). This TCR was sampled from a man aged 18 to 30 who had mild COVID-19 (a few samples of this study predate the infection). Cell type and time point are not known.

The DNA of the CDR3 is TGTGCCAGCAGCAAAGGTTTCAGATCCTCCAATGAGCAGTTCTTC. The encoded protein is CASSKGFRSSNEQFF. V and J are TRBV21-1 and TRBJ2-1. TRBV21-1 is classified as a pseudogene. The CDR3 has 15 amino acids.